The sequence of this T cell receptor beta chain was determined in a study of T cell responses to AZD1222 COVID-19 vaccine. Study-wide points: The repertoires were collected only after the peak T cell response. A rise in Spike-specific TCR breadth and depth followed two AZD1222 doses. Reportedly, nearly half the spike-specific TCRs target unmutated variant regions.

V gave up 7 bases and J gave up 2 bases, with 20 bases separating them. The CDR3 length is 16 residues. Germline values: CDR1 LNHDA, CDR2 SQIVND (reference sequence). The method was immunoSEQ multiplex PCR; TCRdb's version includes in-frame clones alone and lacks a portion of them. The data show some 72,000 clones, about 90% seen once. With respect to this clone: Its antigen is unidentified.

The specimen was peripheral blood, collected on day 0 of MenACWY control vaccination. The source of this sequence is an adult in good health. V gene TRBV19 combines with J gene TRBJ1-1, with D possibly TRBD1 on 6 matching bases. CDR3 sequence reads: CASMLSGGGFNTEAFF. CDR3 nucleotides: TGTGCCAGTATGTTATCAGGTGGGGGCTTTAACACTGAAGCTTTCTTT.